This note documents a single T cell receptor (beta chain) sequence. This sample is drawn from a study of blood T cell repertoires in COVID-19. For the study at large: Nucleic acid was either cDNA or gDNA, and it came from T cells, B-cell-depleted T cells, or PBMCs.

The V end was cut by 7 bases, the J end by 4 bases, with 13 bases between. The CDR3 spans 12 residues. Germline-derived CDR1 and CDR2 are GTSNPN and SVGIG (reference sequence). Original analysis: Amplification with reference gene primers provided the estimates of nucleated cell counts. This table comes from immunoSEQ multiplex PCR, and its TCRdb copy is limited to in-frame clones, with some not included. The DNA was the basis for D and trimming; V, J and clone size are from that table. This table has tens of thousands of clones, around 77% appearing once. The chain is built from TRBV30 and TRBJ1-2, with unresolved D. The sequenced material came from peripheral blood. The receptor was isolated from a man aged 65 to 79 with active or convalescent COVID-19. CDR3 DNA sequence: TGTGCCTTGACATCGTCCTCCTATGGCTACACCTTC. It translates to CALTSSSYGYTF.